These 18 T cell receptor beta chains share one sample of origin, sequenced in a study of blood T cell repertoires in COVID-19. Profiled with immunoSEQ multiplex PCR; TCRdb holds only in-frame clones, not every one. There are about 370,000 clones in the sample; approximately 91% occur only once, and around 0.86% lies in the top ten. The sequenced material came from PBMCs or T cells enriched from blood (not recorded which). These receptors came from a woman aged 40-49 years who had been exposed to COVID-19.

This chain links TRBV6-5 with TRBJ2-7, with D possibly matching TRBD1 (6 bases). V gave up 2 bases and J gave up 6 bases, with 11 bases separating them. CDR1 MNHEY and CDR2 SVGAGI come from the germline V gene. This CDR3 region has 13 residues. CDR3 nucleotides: TGTGCCAGCAGTTACGATCAGGGGAGCGAGCAGTACTTC. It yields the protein CASSYDQGSEQYF.

The CDR3 nucleotides are TGTGCCAGCCGTCATAGCTCTGGGGCCAACGTCCTGACTTTC. Translating gives CASRHSSGANVLTF. The chain couples TRBV27 to TRBJ2-6; no definite D call. In germline, CDR1 is MNHEY, CDR2 SMNVEV (reference sequence). The V end was cut by 8 bases, the J end by 0 bases, with 8 bases between. The CDR3 covers 14 residues.

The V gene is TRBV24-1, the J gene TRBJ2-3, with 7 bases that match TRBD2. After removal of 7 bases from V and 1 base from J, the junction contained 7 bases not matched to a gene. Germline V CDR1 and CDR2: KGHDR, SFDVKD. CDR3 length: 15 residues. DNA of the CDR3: TGTGCCACCAGCCCGCGCGCGGGGGGCACAGATACGCAGTATTTT. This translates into CATSPRAGGTDTQYF.

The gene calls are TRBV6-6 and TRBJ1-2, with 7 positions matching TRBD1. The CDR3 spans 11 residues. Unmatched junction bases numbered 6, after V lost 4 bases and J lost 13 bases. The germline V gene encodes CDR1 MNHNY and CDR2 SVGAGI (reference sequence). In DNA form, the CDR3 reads TGTGCCAGCAGTTCCGGACAGGTACTCACCTTC. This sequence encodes CASSSGQVLTF.

CDR3 sequence: CASSYWRDENTEAFF. The CDR3 DNA is TGTGCCAGCAGTTACTGGAGGGACGAGAACACTGAAGCTTTCTTT. The chain recombines TRBV6-2 or TRBV6-3 with TRBJ1-1; D may be TRBD1 (5 bases). Germline V gene lookup returns CDR1 MNHEY and CDR2 SVGEGT. The CDR3 sequence is 15 residues long. The V and J ends lost 1 base and 1 base respectively, with 10 bases between them.

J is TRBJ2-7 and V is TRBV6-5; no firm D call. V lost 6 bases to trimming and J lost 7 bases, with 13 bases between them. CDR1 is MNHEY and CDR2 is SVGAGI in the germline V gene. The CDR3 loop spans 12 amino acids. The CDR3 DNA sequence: TGTGCCAGCAGCAAGGCGGTACCAGAGCAGTACTTC. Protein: CASSKAVPEQYF.

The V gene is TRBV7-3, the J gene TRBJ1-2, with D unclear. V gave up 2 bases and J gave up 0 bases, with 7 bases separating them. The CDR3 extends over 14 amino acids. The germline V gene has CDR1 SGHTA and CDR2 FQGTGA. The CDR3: CASSLGGSNYGYTF. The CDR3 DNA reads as TGTGCCAGCAGCTTAGGAGGATCTAACTATGGCTACACCTTC.

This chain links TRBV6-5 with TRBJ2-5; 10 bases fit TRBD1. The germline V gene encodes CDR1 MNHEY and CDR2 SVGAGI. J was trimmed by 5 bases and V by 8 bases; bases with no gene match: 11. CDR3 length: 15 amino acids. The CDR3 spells CASLSTGGAFETQYF. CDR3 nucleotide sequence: TGTGCCAGCCTCTCGACAGGGGGCGCGTTCGAGACCCAGTACTTC.

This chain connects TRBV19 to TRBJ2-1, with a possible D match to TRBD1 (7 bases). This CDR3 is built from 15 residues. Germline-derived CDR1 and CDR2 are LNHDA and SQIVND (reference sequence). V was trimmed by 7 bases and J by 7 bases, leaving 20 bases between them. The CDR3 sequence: CASTRGGGAGNEQFF. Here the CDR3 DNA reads TGTGCCAGTACTCGAGGGGGCGGGGCGGGGAATGAGCAGTTCTTC.

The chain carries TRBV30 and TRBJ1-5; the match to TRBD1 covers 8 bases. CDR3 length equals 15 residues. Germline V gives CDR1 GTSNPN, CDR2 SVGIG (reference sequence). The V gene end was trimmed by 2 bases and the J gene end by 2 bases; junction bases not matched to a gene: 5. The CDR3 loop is CAWSTGGGGNQPQHF. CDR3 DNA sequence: TGTGCCTGGAGTACAGGGGGAGGGGGCAATCAGCCCCAGCATTTT. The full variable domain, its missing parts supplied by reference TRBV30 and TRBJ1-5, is SQTIHQWPATLVQPVGSPLSLECTVEGTSNPNLYWYRQAAGRGLQLLFYSVGIGQISSEVPQNLSASRPQDRQFILSSKKLLLSDSGFYLCAWSTGGGGNQPQHFGDGTRLSIL.

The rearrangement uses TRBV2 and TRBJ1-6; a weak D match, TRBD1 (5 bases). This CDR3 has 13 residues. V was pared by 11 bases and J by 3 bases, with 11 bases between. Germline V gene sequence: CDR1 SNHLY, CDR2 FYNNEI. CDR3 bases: TGTGCCTCACAGACAGACTATAATTCACCCCTCCACTTT. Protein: CASQTDYNSPLHF.

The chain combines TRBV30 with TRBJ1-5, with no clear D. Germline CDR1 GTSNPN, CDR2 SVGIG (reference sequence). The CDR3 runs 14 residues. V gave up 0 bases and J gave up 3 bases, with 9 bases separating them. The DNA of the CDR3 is TGTGCCTGGAGTGTAACGGGGTCCAATCAGCCCCAGCATTTT. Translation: CAWSVTGSNQPQHF.

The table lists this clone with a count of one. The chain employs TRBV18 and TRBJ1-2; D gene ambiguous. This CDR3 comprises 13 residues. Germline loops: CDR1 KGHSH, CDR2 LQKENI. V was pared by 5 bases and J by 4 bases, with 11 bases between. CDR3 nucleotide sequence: TGTGCCAGCTCATTTCAGGAAACCTATGGCTACACCTTC. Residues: CASSFQETYGYTF.

This CDR3 reads CASERATYNEQFF. CDR3 nucleotides: TGTGCCAGCGAGCGGGCTACCTACAATGAGCAGTTCTTC. This chain joins TRBV7-2 and TRBJ2-1, with D maybe TRBD2 (6 bases). CDR1 is SGHTA, CDR2 FQGNSA, per germline. V was pared by 8 bases and J by 2 bases, with 10 bases between. The CDR3 consists of 13 residues.

CDR3 in DNA: TGTGCCAGCAGCCAAGAGCCCCCGGGACAGGGGGAATACGAGCAGTACTTC. Translation gives CASSQEPPGQGEYEQYF. The chain couples TRBV4-2 to TRBJ2-7; 11 bases are shared with TRBD1. The CDR3 totals 17 residues. V lost 0 bases and J lost 4; bases outside the gene matches: 8. The germline CDR1 and CDR2 sequences are LGHNA and YNFKEQ.

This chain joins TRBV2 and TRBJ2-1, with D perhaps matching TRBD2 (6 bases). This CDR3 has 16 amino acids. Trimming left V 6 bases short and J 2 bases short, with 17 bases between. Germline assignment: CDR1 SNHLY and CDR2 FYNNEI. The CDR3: CASSEQAGLTYNEQFF. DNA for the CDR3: TGTGCCAGCAGCGAACAAGCGGGCCTCACCTACAATGAGCAGTTCTTC.

The CDR3 loop reads CASNDRGRRTEAFF. The CDR3 nucleotides are TGTGCCAGCAACGACAGGGGCCGGAGGACTGAAGCTTTCTTT. The chain carries TRBV2 and TRBJ1-1, with TRBD1 matching 8 bases. This CDR3 comprises 14 residues. J lost 5 bases, V lost 7 bases, and 9 bases had no gene match. Germline loops: CDR1 SNHLY, CDR2 FYNNEI.

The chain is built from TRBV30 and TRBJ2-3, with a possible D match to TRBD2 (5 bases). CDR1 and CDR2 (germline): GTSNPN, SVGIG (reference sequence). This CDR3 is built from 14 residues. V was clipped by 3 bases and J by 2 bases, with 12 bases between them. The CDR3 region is CAWREARATDTQYF. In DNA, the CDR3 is TGTGCCTGGAGGGAGGCGAGGGCCACAGATACGCAGTATTTT.